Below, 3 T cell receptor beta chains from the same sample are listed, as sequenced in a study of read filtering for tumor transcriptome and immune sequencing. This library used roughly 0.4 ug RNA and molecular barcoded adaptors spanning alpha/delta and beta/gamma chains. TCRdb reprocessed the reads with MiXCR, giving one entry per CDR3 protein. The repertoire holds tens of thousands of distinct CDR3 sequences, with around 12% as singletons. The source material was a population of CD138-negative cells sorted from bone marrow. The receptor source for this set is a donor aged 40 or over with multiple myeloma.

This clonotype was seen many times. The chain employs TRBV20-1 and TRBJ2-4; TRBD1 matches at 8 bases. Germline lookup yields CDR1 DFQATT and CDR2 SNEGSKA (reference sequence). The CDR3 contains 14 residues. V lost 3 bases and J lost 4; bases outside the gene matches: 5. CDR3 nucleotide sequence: TGCAGTGCTAGGTTCGACAGGGGAAAAAACATTCAGTACTTC. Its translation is CSARFDRGKNIQYF.

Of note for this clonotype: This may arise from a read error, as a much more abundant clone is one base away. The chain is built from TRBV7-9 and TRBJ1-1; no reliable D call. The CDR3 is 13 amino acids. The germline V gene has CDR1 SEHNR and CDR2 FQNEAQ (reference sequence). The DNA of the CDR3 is TGTGCCAGCAGCAGTGGGGAGAACACTGGAGCTTTCTTT. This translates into CASSSGENTGAFF.

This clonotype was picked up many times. The CDR3 is CASRAQGIVYGELFF. DNA for the CDR3: TGTGCCAGCAGAGCACAGGGGATCGTTTACGGGGAGCTGTTTTTT. The genes are TRBV2 and TRBJ2-2; 7 bases agree with TRBD1. There are 15 residues in the CDR3. CDR1 is SNHLY, CDR2 FYNNEI, per germline. V gave up 6 bases and J gave up 7 bases; unmatched junction bases: 11.